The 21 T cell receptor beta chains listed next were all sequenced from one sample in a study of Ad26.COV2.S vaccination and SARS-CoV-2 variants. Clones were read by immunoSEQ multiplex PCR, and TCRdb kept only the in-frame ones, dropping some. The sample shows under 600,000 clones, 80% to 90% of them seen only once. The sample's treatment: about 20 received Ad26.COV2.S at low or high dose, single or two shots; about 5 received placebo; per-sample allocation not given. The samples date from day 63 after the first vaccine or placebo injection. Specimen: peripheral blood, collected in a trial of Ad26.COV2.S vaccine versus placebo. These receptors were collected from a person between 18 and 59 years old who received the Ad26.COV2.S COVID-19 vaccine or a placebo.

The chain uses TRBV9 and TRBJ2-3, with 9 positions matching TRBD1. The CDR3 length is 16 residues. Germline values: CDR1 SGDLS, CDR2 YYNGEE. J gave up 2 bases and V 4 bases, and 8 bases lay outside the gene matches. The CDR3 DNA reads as TGTGCCAGCAGCCACGGGGGACAGGGAGCCACAGATACGCAGTATTTT. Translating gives CASSHGGQGATDTQYF.

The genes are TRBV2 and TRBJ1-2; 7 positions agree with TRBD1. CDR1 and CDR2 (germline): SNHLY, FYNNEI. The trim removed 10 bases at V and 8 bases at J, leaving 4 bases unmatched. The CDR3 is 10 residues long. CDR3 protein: CATQGRGYTF. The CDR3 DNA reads TGTGCCACACAGGGGCGCGGCTACACCTTC.

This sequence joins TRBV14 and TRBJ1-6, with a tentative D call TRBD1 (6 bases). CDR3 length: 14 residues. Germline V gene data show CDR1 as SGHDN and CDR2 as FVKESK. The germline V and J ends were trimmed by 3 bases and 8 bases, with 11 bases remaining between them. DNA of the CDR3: TGTGCCAGCAGCCAGCAGGGGTGGGATTCACCCCTCCACTTT. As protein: CASSQQGWDSPLHF.

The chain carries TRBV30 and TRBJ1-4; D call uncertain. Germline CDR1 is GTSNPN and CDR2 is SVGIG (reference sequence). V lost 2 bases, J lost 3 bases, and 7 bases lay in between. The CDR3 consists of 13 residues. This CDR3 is CAWSRRANEKLFF. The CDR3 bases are TGTGCCTGGAGTCGTCGGGCTAATGAAAAACTGTTTTTT.

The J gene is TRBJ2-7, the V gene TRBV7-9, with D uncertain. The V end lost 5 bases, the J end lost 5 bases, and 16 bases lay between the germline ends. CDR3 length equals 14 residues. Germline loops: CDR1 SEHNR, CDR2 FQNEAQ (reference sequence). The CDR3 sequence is CASSILGPRDEQYF. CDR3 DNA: TGTGCCAGCAGCATCCTCGGACCCCGCGACGAGCAGTACTTC.

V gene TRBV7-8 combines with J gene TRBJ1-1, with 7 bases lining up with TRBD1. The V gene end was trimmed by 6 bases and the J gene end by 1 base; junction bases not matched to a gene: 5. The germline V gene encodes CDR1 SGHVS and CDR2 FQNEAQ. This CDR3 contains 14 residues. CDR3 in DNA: TGTGCCAGCAGATTCGGACAGGCGAACACTGAAGCTTTCTTT. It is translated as CASRFGQANTEAFF.

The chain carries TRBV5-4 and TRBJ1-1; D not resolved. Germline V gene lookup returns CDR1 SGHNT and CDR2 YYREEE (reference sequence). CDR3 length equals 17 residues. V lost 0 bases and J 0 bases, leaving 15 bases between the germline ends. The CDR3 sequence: CASSLVLGSQMNTEAFF. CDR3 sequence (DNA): TGTGCCAGCAGCTTGGTCTTGGGCTCTCAAATGAACACTGAAGCTTTCTTT.

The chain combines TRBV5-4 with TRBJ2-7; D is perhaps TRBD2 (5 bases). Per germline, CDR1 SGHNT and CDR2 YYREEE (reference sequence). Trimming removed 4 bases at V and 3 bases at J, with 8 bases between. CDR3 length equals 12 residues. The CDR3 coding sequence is TGTGCCAGCAGCCCCCGGGGCTACGAGCAGTACTTC. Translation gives CASSPRGYEQYF.

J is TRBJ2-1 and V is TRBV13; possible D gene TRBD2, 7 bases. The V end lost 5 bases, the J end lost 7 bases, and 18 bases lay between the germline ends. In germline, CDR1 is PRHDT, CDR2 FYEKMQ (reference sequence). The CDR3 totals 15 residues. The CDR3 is CASSIRGTTLNEQFF. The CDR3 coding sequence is TGTGCCAGCAGCATTAGGGGGACTACCCTGAATGAGCAGTTCTTC.

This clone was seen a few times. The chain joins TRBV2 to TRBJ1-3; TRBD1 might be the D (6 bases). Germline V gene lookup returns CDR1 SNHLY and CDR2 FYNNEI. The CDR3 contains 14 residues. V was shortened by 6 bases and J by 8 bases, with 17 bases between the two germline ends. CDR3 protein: CASRAGQFRDTIYF. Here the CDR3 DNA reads TGTGCCAGCAGGGCTGGACAGTTTAGGGACACCATATATTTT.

The CDR3 DNA follows: TGCGCCAGCAGCCCCACTAGCGGGAGAGGAGATACGCAGTATTTT. Translated: CASSPTSGRGDTQYF. The gene calls are TRBV5-1 and TRBJ2-3, with TRBD2 matching over 11 bases. CDR1 SGHRS and CDR2 YFSETQ come from the germline V gene. The CDR3 contains 15 residues. The J segment lost 5 bases and the V segment lost 4 bases, leaving 6 bases of the junction unmatched. The variable domain in full, completed from reference TRBV5-1 and TRBJ2-3, reads KAGVTQTPRYLIKTRGQQVTLSCSPISGHRSVSWYQQTPGQGLQFLFEYFSETQRNKGNFPGRFSGRQFSNSRSEMNVSTLELGDSALYLCASSPTSGRGDTQYFGPGTRLTVL.

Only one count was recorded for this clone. The CDR3 region has the DNA TGCGCCAGCAGCTTGGTTGGGACACGCTCCTACGAGCAGTACTTC. Translation gives CASSLVGTRSYEQYF. This chain joins TRBV5-1 and TRBJ2-7, with a tentative D call TRBD1 (6 bases). Trimming took off 0 bases at V and 0 bases at J, with 10 bases between the two ends. Germline loops: CDR1 SGHRS, CDR2 YFSETQ. This CDR3 is 15 amino acids long.

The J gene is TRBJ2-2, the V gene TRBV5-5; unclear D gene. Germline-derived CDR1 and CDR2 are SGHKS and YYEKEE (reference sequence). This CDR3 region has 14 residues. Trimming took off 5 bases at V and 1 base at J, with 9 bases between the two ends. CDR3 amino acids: CASSNVVNTGELFF. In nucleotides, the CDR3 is TGTGCCAGCAGTAACGTGGTGAACACCGGGGAGCTGTTTTTT.

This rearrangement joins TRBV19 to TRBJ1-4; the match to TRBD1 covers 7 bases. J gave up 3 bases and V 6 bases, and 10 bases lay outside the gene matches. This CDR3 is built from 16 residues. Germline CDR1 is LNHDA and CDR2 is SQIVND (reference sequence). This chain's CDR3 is CASSPTGRRANEKLFF. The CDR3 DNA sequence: TGTGCCAGTAGCCCGACAGGGCGGAGGGCTAATGAAAAACTGTTTTTT.

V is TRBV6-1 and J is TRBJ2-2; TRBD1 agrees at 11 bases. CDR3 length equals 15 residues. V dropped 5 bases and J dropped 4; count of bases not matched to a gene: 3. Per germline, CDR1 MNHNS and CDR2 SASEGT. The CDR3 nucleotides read TGTGCCAGCAGTACCGGGACAGGGGGCACCGGGGAGCTGTTTTTT. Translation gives CASSTGTGGTGELFF.

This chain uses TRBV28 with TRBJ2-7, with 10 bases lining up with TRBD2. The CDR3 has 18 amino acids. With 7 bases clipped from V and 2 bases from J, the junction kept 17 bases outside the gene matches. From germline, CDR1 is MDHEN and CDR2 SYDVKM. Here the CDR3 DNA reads TGTGCCAGCACCCTAACGTGGGTAGCGGGAGGTATTCCCTACGAGCAGTACTTC. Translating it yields CASTLTWVAGGIPYEQYF.

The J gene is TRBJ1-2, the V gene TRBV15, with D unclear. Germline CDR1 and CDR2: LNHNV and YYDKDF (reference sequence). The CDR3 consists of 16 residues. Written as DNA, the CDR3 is TGTGTTACCTCAAGGGTGATGCATCCTTTTAACTATGGCTACACCTTC. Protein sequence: CVTSRVMHPFNYGYTF. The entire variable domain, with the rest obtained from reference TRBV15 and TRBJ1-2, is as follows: DAMVIQNPRYQVTQFGKPVTLSCSQTLNHNVMYWYQQKSSQAPKLLFHYYDKDFNNEADTPDNFQSRRPNTSFCFLDIRSPGLGDTAMYLCVTSRVMHPFNYGYTFGSGTRLTVV.

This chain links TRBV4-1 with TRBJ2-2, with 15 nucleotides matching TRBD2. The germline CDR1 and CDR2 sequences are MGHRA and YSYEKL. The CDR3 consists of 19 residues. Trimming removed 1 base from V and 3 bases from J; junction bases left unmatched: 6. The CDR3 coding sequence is TGCGCCAGCAGCCAAGGGGGTGGACTAGCGGGAGGGTACACCGGGGAGCTGTTTTTT. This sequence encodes CASSQGGGLAGGYTGELFF.

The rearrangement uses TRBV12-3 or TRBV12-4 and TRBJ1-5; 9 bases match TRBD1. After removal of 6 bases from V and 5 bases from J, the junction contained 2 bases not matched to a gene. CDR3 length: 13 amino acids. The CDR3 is CASRRTGDQPQHF. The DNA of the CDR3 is TGTGCCAGCAGGCGGACAGGGGATCAGCCCCAGCATTTT.

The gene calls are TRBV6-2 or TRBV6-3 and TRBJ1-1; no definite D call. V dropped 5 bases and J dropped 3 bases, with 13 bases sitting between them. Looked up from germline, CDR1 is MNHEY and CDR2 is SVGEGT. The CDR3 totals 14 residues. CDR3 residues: CASSLGLTYTEAFF. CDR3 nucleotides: TGTGCCAGCAGTCTCGGACTGACCTACACTGAAGCTTTCTTT.

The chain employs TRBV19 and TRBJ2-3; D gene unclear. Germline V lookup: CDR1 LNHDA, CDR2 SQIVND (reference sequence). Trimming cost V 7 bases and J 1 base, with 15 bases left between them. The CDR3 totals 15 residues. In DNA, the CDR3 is TGTGCCAGTACACCCATGGGCCGCGGCACAGATACGCAGTATTTT. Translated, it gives CASTPMGRGTDTQYF.